These 10 T cell receptor beta chains share one sample of origin, sequenced in a study of T-cell memory formation after mild COVID-19. TCRdb reprocessed the 5' RACE reads via MiXCR and lists one record per CDR3 protein. The sample includes 150,000 to 200,000 distinct CDR3 sequences, about 15% of them seen just once. The sample comprised PBMCs or a T cell subset sorted from them (not recorded which). These receptors all come from an adult woman who had mild COVID-19 (a few samples of this study predate the infection). Cell type and time point are not known.

DNA of the CDR3: TGTGCCAGCAGCTTAGTCGGGGGGCAGAGCACCGGGGAGCTGTTTTTT. Amino acids: CASSLVGGQSTGELFF. This rearrangement joins TRBV11-2 to TRBJ2-2, with a weak D call TRBD2 (7 bases). Germline CDR1 and CDR2: SGHAT and FQNNGV. The CDR3 covers 16 residues. V was clipped by 1 base and J by 4 bases, with 13 bases between them.

This chain joins TRBV24-1 and TRBJ1-2, with a weak D call TRBD1 (5 bases). V lost 6 bases and J 8 bases, leaving 27 bases between the germline ends. Per germline, CDR1 KGHDR and CDR2 SFDVKD. This CDR3 contains 17 residues. The CDR3 nucleotides are TGTGCCACCAGTCGCGGTAGCTCAGGGACGGCTAGCAAAGGCTACACCTTC. It encodes CATSRGSSGTASKGYTF.

This clonotype was counted only a few times. The V call is TRBV6-1, the J call TRBJ2-1; 9 bases line up with TRBD2. Per germline, CDR1 MNHNS and CDR2 SASEGT. The trim removed 0 bases at V and 0 bases at J, leaving 9 bases unmatched. The CDR3 loop spans 19 amino acids. The CDR3 nucleotides are TGTGCCAGCAGTGAAGCGACGTCCTTTAGCGGGAGCTCCTACAATGAGCAGTTCTTC. Its protein product is CASSEATSFSGSSYNEQFF.

This chain joins TRBV20-1 and TRBJ2-5, with a weak D call TRBD2 (5 bases). The CDR3 consists of 15 residues. The V gene's germline CDR1 is DFQATT and CDR2 SNEGSKA (reference sequence). V was pared by 5 bases and J by 5 bases, with 21 bases between. This CDR3 reads CSAPSVASRGETQYF. CDR3 bases: TGCAGTGCTCCTTCCGTGGCTAGTCGGGGTGAGACCCAGTACTTC.

The chain is built from TRBV7-6 and TRBJ2-7; 10 bases line up with TRBD2. V was pared by 5 bases and J by 3 bases, with 4 bases of the junction left unmatched. CDR3 length equals 14 residues. Germline CDR1 and CDR2: SGHVS and FNYEAQ. The CDR3 nucleotides are TGTGCCAGCAGCCCCGGGACTAGCGACTACGAGCAGTACTTC. This sequence encodes CASSPGTSDYEQYF.

This clonotype was counted ten times or more. The rearrangement joins TRBV6-5 to TRBJ2-5; perhaps D is TRBD1 or TRBD2 (7 bases each). V was clipped by 10 bases and J by 5 bases, with 23 bases between them. Germline CDR1 reads MNHEY; CDR2 reads SVGAGI. The CDR3 contains 15 residues. The CDR3 DNA is TGTGCCATCCGCGCGATTGGGAGGGGGCTGGAGACCCAGTACTTC. Translation gives CAIRAIGRGLETQYF.

This clonotype was observed at least ten times. The chain links TRBV5-5 to TRBJ2-7; weak D call: TRBD1 (7 bases). This CDR3 has 15 amino acids. Looked up from germline, CDR1 is SGHKS and CDR2 is YYEKEE (reference sequence). V was clipped by 4 bases and J by 6 bases, with 20 bases between them. CDR3 amino acids: CASSAITTGRGEQYF. CDR3 bases: TGTGCCAGCAGCGCGATAACGACAGGGCGGGGCGAGCAGTACTTC.

V and J are TRBV7-9 and TRBJ2-2; D gene unclear. The ends were cut back, 4 bases at V and 3 bases at J, with 12 bases in the middle. Germline values: CDR1 SEHNR, CDR2 FQNEAQ (reference sequence). The CDR3 is 15 residues long. This CDR3 is CASSSFGVDTGELFF. CDR3 in DNA: TGTGCCAGCAGCTCCTTTGGGGTGGACACCGGGGAGCTGTTTTTT.

This clonotype was found a few times. This sequence joins TRBV19 and TRBJ2-7; weak D call: TRBD1 (6 bases). The CDR3 loop spans 14 amino acids. From germline, CDR1 is LNHDA and CDR2 SQIVND (reference sequence). V lost 6 bases to trimming and J lost 2 bases, with 14 bases between them. The CDR3 DNA sequence: TGTGCCAGTAGAACAGGGTTAGAACCCTACGAGCAGTACTTC. It yields the protein CASRTGLEPYEQYF.

In its sample, this clonotype was seen a few times. The V and J genes are TRBV7-9 and TRBJ2-5; D may be TRBD2 (6 bases). The germline CDR1 and CDR2 sequences are SEHNR and FQNEAQ (reference sequence). The CDR3 totals 11 residues. V was trimmed by 8 bases and J by 5 bases, leaving 9 bases between them. The DNA of the CDR3 is TGTGCCAGCGTTGGAGGGGAGACCCAGTACTTC. This sequence encodes CASVGGETQYF.